The 27 T cell receptor beta chains in this list originate from one sample, sequenced in a study. TCRdb recomputed calls from the RT-PCR reads with MiXCR, one row per CDR3 protein. This sample has about 700,000 distinct CDR3 sequences, with about 14% found just once. The specimen was memory CD4+ T cells from blood. The receptors were gathered from a female donor in good health, serving as a healthy control.

This clonotype came up many times. The rearrangement joins TRBV9 to TRBJ2-5; D possibly corresponds to TRBD1 (5 bases). The CDR3 runs to 14 residues. V lost 0 bases and J lost 2, with 8 bases in between. Germline V lookup: CDR1 SGDLS, CDR2 YYNGEE. CDR3 bases: TGTGCCAGCAGCGTAGCTGCAGGGCAAGAGACCCAGTACTTC. The encoded protein is CASSVAAGQETQYF.

In this sample, this clonotype turned up many times. The chain uses TRBV6-5 and TRBJ1-2; D is unresolved. The length of the CDR3 is 13 residues. Trimming removed 6 bases at V and 2 bases at J, with 10 bases between. From germline, CDR1 is MNHEY and CDR2 SVGAGI. The CDR3 sequence: CASSRVKNYGYTF. The CDR3 coding sequence is TGTGCCAGCAGCCGCGTGAAGAACTATGGCTACACCTTC.

The V and J genes are TRBV29-1 and TRBJ1-2, with D possibly TRBD1 on 5 matching bases. The CDR3 length is 12 residues. The V gene's germline CDR1 is SQVTM and CDR2 ANQGSEA. Trimming took 4 bases from V and 5 from J, leaving 11 bases between them. The CDR3 protein is CSVVQGSYGYTF. The CDR3 DNA is TGCAGCGTTGTCCAGGGCTCTTATGGCTACACCTTC.

The rearrangement uses TRBV6-1 and TRBJ2-2; 10 bases map to TRBD1. J was trimmed by 7 bases and V by 5 bases; bases with no gene match: 10. The length of the CDR3 is 16 residues. Germline CDR1 and CDR2: MNHNS and SASEGT. The CDR3 is CASSLIAGQGHGELFF. The CDR3 DNA sequence: TGTGCCAGCAGTTTAATTGCGGGACAGGGGCACGGGGAGCTGTTTTTT.

The rearrangement uses TRBV7-2 and TRBJ2-3, with 13 positions matching TRBD2. V trimming: 6 bases; J trimming: 10 bases; junction bases outside the gene matches: 7. Germline CDR1 reads SGHTA; CDR2 reads FQGNSA. The CDR3 contains 14 residues. CDR3 in amino acids: CASSDGLAGVSQYF. Written as DNA, the CDR3 is TGTGCCAGCAGTGACGGACTAGCGGGGGTTTCGCAGTATTTT. Looking up the rest from reference TRBV7-2 and TRBJ2-3 gives the full variable domain: GAGVSQSPSNKVTEKGKDVELRCDPISGHTALYWYRQSLGQGLEFLIYFQGNSAPDKSGLPSDRFSAERTGGSVSTLTIQRTQQEDSAVYLCASSDGLAGVSQYFGPGTRLTVL.

Many counts were recorded for this clonotype. The chain combines TRBV5-5 with TRBJ2-5; TRBD2 matches at 8 bases. The CDR3 is 15 residues long. J was trimmed by 2 bases and V by 0 bases; bases with no gene match: 3. Germline V gene lookup returns CDR1 SGHKS and CDR2 YYEKEE (reference sequence). The CDR3: CASSLVLAGQETQYF. CDR3 sequence (DNA): TGTGCCAGCAGCTTGGTCTTAGCGGGGCAAGAGACCCAGTACTTC.

This clonotype has just a few counts. The J gene is TRBJ1-6, the V gene TRBV5-1, with D unresolved. V lost 4 bases, J lost 6 bases, and 14 bases lay in between. The CDR3 has 15 amino acids. Germline lookup yields CDR1 SGHRS and CDR2 YFSETQ. The CDR3 reads CASSRDTSFNSPLHF. The CDR3 DNA follows: TGCGCCAGCAGCAGGGATACATCGTTTAATTCACCCCTCCACTTT.

In its sample, this clonotype was seen a few times. The chain has TRBV7-2 and TRBJ2-7, with TRBD2 matching over 9 bases. J was trimmed by 9 bases and V by 5 bases; bases with no gene match: 8. In germline, CDR1 is SGHTA, CDR2 FQGNSA. CDR3 length equals 13 residues. The CDR3 loop reads CASSPGAAGGQYF. CDR3 sequence (DNA): TGTGCCAGCAGCCCAGGGGCAGCGGGGGGGCAGTACTTC.

This clonotype was counted at least ten times. The V gene is TRBV12-3 or TRBV12-4, the J gene TRBJ2-6; D possibly corresponds to TRBD1 (6 bases). V was clipped by 4 bases and J by 4 bases, with 11 bases between them. There are 15 residues in the CDR3. CDR3 nucleotide sequence: TGTGCCAGCAGTTCTACAGGGTCAGGGGCCAACGTCCTGACTTTC. Translated, it gives CASSSTGSGANVLTF.

Points on this clonotype: Sequence at one end of the junction differs from germline and may be a read error. The J gene is TRBJ2-3, the V gene TRBV7-7, with D possibly matching TRBD1 (5 bases). The CDR3 spans 14 residues. Germline loops: CDR1 SSHAT, CDR2 FNYEAQ (reference sequence). The CDR3 DNA reads TGTGCTAGCAGCTATAGAAGGGGTACAGATACGCAGTATTTT. It codes for CASSYRRGTDTQYF. Full variable domain (missing parts from reference TRBV7-7 and TRBJ2-3): GAGVSQSPRYKVTKRGQDVTLRCDPISSHATLYWYQQALGQGPEFLTYFNYEAQPDKSGLPSDRFSAERPEGSISTLTIQRTEQRDSAMYRCASSYRRGTDTQYFGPGTRLTVL.

This clonotype turned up a few times. The chain couples TRBV4-2 to TRBJ2-2, with 12 bases identical to TRBD2. The V and J ends lost 3 bases and 7 bases, in that order; junction bases with no gene match: 9. The V gene's germline CDR1 is LGHNA and CDR2 YNFKEQ. CDR3 size: 17 residues. Here the CDR3 reads CASSQTLAGGQVGELFF. As DNA, the CDR3 is TGTGCCAGCAGCCAGACCCTAGCGGGAGGGCAAGTCGGGGAGCTGTTTTTT.

CDR3 amino acids: CASSLEREYADTQYF. In DNA, the CDR3 is TGTGCCAGCAGCTTGGAGCGGGAGTACGCAGATACGCAGTATTTT. The V call is TRBV5-5, the J call TRBJ2-3; 8 nucleotides match TRBD2. There are 15 residues in the CDR3. Losses at the gene ends were 0 bases for V and 4 bases for J; bases not matched to a gene: 4. In germline, CDR1 is SGHKS, CDR2 YYEKEE (reference sequence).

This sequence joins TRBV9 and TRBJ2-7; 8 nucleotides agree with TRBD2. CDR1 and CDR2 (germline): SGDLS, YYNGEE. This CDR3 spans 13 amino acids. The junction had 2 bases not matched to a gene; V was cut back by 3 bases and J by 3 bases. The CDR3 nucleotides read TGTGCCAGCAGCGAAGGGACTAGCTACGAGCAGTACTTC. Protein product: CASSEGTSYEQYF.

This clonotype occurred many times. This chain uses TRBV5-1 with TRBJ2-5; 8 positions match TRBD1. CDR1 is SGHRS, CDR2 YFSETQ, per germline. Unmatched junction bases numbered 6, after V lost 2 bases and J lost 0 bases. This CDR3 comprises 16 residues. The CDR3 is CASSLSGQEDQETQYF. CDR3 DNA: TGCGCCAGCAGCTTATCGGGACAGGAAGACCAAGAGACCCAGTACTTC.

The V gene is TRBV5-1, the J gene TRBJ1-1; D might be TRBD1 (6 bases). This CDR3 region has 15 residues. Between the trimmed V and J ends, which lost 4 bases and 6 bases, there was a span of 19 bases. Germline V gives CDR1 SGHRS, CDR2 YFSETQ. The CDR3 protein is CASSAGPGTSSEAFF. CDR3 DNA: TGCGCCAGCAGCGCCGGACCCGGGACAAGCTCTGAAGCTTTCTTT.

Ten or more counts support this clonotype. The chain is built from TRBV6-5 and TRBJ1-1; tentative D call: TRBD1 (5 bases). Germline CDR1 reads MNHEY; CDR2 reads SVGAGI. Trimming shortened V by 2 bases and J by 6 bases, and 10 bases separated the two germline ends. This CDR3 comprises 13 residues. The CDR3 loop reads CASSYAGRAEAFF. The CDR3 region has the DNA TGTGCCAGCAGTTACGCCGGCAGGGCTGAAGCTTTCTTT.

The rearrangement links TRBV4-3 to TRBJ2-5; 8 bases map to TRBD2. This CDR3 has 16 residues. CDR1 is LGHNA and CDR2 is YSLEER in the germline V gene. Trimming took 3 bases from V and 5 from J; bases not matched to a gene: 11. The CDR3 DNA follows: TGCGCCAGCAGCCAGGCGGCGGGGGGCCTGGGGGAGACCCAGTACTTC. Amino acid sequence: CASSQAAGGLGETQYF.

The chain joins TRBV20-1 to TRBJ2-7, with 8 bases fitting TRBD2. Per the germline V gene, CDR1 is DFQATT and CDR2 is SNEGSKA (reference sequence). The CDR3 extends over 16 amino acids. V shed 1 base, J shed 1 base, and the junction held 9 bases outside the gene matches. This CDR3 reads CSARALAGPKSYEQYF. The CDR3 DNA sequence: TGCAGTGCTAGAGCGTTAGCGGGACCCAAATCCTACGAGCAGTACTTC.

This rearrangement joins TRBV24-1 to TRBJ1-3; D remains ambiguous. The CDR3 spans 15 residues. The V end lost 4 bases, the J end lost 0 bases, and 9 bases lay between the germline ends. The germline V gene has CDR1 KGHDR and CDR2 SFDVKD. As DNA, the CDR3 is TGTGCCACCAGTGACTCCAGGAGCTCTGGAAACACCATATATTTT. Amino acids: CATSDSRSSGNTIYF.

This clonotype turned up a few times. The chain employs TRBV7-3 and TRBJ2-3; D not resolved. The CDR3 spans 14 residues. Trimming cost V 0 bases and J 2 bases, with 6 bases left between them. Germline loops: CDR1 SGHTA, CDR2 FQGTGA. The CDR3 here is CASSLTAVTDTQYF. CDR3 nucleotides: TGTGCCAGCAGCTTAACGGCGGTCACAGATACGCAGTATTTT.

This clonotype occurred many times. This sequence joins TRBV12-3 or TRBV12-4 and TRBJ2-3, with TRBD2 matching over 9 bases. V trimming: 7 bases; J trimming: 5 bases; junction bases outside the gene matches: 7. The CDR3 spans 14 residues. CDR3 sequence (DNA): TGTGCCAGCACGCCCGGACTAGCGCGAGATACGCAGTATTTT. Protein: CASTPGLARDTQYF.

This clonotype was counted many times. The chain couples TRBV20-1 to TRBJ2-7; 7 bases align to TRBD2. The CDR3 consists of 15 residues. V shed 0 bases, J shed 5 bases, and the junction held 10 bases outside the gene matches. CDR1 is DFQATT and CDR2 is SNEGSKA in the germline V gene (reference sequence). CDR3 nucleotides: TGCAGTGCTAGAGATGAGGGACTAAGTCTTAACGAGCAGTACTTC. This encodes CSARDEGLSLNEQYF.

The genes are TRBV18 and TRBJ2-5; the match to TRBD1 covers 8 bases. CDR1 and CDR2 (germline): KGHSH, LQKENI. CDR3 size: 16 residues. V lost 2 bases and J lost 3; bases outside the gene matches: 8. The chain's CDR3 is CASSPTGQGAEETQYF. CDR3 sequence (DNA): TGTGCCAGCTCACCAACTGGGCAGGGGGCAGAAGAGACCCAGTACTTC.

The V and J genes are TRBV20-1 and TRBJ1-3; D ambiguous. CDR3 length equals 15 residues. The V gene lost 5 bases and the J gene lost 0 bases, with 14 bases spanning the gap. Germline V CDR1 and CDR2: DFQATT, SNEGSKA (reference sequence). The CDR3 sequence is CSAVDPRDSGNTIYF. DNA for the CDR3: TGCAGTGCTGTGGACCCCCGGGACTCTGGAAACACCATATATTTT.

This clonotype was counted ten times or more. CDR3 protein: CASSPKETQYF. CDR3 bases: TGTGCCAGCAGCCCTAAAGAGACCCAGTACTTC. The rearrangement joins TRBV18 to TRBJ2-5; the D is unclear. Trimming removed 8 bases at V and 3 bases at J, with 7 bases between. This CDR3 contains 11 residues. CDR1 KGHSH and CDR2 LQKENI come from the germline V gene.

The chain combines TRBV7-9 with TRBJ2-1, with a possible D match to TRBD1 (6 bases). V was cut by 5 bases and J by 7 bases, with 15 bases left in between. CDR1 is SEHNR and CDR2 is FQNEAQ in the germline V gene (reference sequence). The CDR3 spans 14 residues. The CDR3 coding sequence is TGTGCCAGCAGCGCAGGACAGCTGTGGAATGAGCAGTTCTTC. Protein sequence: CASSAGQLWNEQFF.

Here the CDR3 DNA reads TGTGCCAGCTGGGAGGTAGACAGGCGCTATGGCTACACCTTC. It specifies CASWEVDRRYGYTF. The J gene is TRBJ1-2, the V gene TRBV6-1, with D possibly matching TRBD1 (6 bases). This CDR3 is 14 amino acids long. Germline CDR1 MNHNS, CDR2 SASEGT. V was pared by 8 bases and J by 4 bases, with 17 bases between.